Below, 10 T cell receptor beta chains from the same sample are listed, as sequenced in a study of blood T cell repertoires in COVID-19. The method was immunoSEQ multiplex PCR; TCRdb's version includes in-frame clones alone and lacks a portion of them. This table has around 300,000 clones, approximately 90% appearing once. Sequenced: peripheral blood. All receptors derive from a man in his late teens or twenties with active or convalescent COVID-19.

This chain uses TRBV10-3 with TRBJ1-4; 8 bases match TRBD1. CDR1 and CDR2 from the germline V gene are ENHRY and SYGVKD. The CDR3 has 15 amino acids. V was clipped by 10 bases and J by 7 bases; unmatched bases: 14. CDR3 protein: CATRGLQGTGEKLFF. The CDR3 DNA reads TGTGCCACCAGGGGGCTACAGGGTACTGGTGAAAAACTGTTTTTT.

The chain is built from TRBV24-1 and TRBJ1-2; no clear D. Per germline, CDR1 KGHDR and CDR2 SFDVKD. V gave up 2 bases and J gave up 5 bases, with 11 bases separating them. This CDR3 has 14 residues. The DNA for the CDR3 is TGTGCCACCAGTGATTCTTGGACGGGGTATGGCTACACCTTC. Protein sequence: CATSDSWTGYGYTF.

The sample holds a few counts of this clone. The chain has TRBV28 and TRBJ2-1; TRBD2 aligns across 9 bases. Germline lookup yields CDR1 MDHEN and CDR2 SYDVKM. With V trimmed by 3 bases and J by 13 bases, 13 bases remained unmatched. This CDR3 comprises 15 residues. CDR3 coding DNA: TGTGCCAGCAGTTTGGGGGCTAGCGGGGTCTTGGAACAGTTCTTC. Translated: CASSLGASGVLEQFF.

The chain is built from TRBV6-5 and TRBJ1-5, with D tentatively TRBD1 (5 bases). This CDR3 has 15 amino acids. V gave up 5 bases and J gave up 7 bases, with 18 bases separating them. Germline V gives CDR1 MNHEY, CDR2 SVGAGI. DNA of the CDR3: TGTGCCAGCAGTATCCAGGGTTCCCAGGGCCAGCCCCAGCATTTT. Translating it yields CASSIQGSQGQPQHF.

This rearrangement joins TRBV7-7 to TRBJ2-3; 11 nucleotides align to TRBD2. Germline-derived CDR1 and CDR2 are SSHAT and FNYEAQ (reference sequence). V was pared by 5 bases and J by 1 base, with 2 bases of the junction left unmatched. There are 15 residues in the CDR3. The DNA for the CDR3 is TGTGCCAGCAGCGAACTAGCGGGAGGCACAGATACGCAGTATTTT. It translates to CASSELAGGTDTQYF.

The CDR3 sequence is CASSSDSGRTNEQFF. CDR3 bases: TGCGCCAGCAGCTCCGATAGCGGGAGGACCAATGAGCAGTTCTTC. V usage is TRBV5-1 and J usage is TRBJ2-1, with 10 bases aligning to TRBD2. In germline, CDR1 is SGHRS, CDR2 YFSETQ. The CDR3 extends over 15 amino acids. Unmatched junction bases numbered 6, after V lost 3 bases and J lost 6 bases. Variable domain in full (rest from reference TRBV5-1 and TRBJ2-1): KAGVTQTPRYLIKTRGQQVTLSCSPISGHRSVSWYQQTPGQGLQFLFEYFSETQRNKGNFPGRFSGRQFSNSRSEMNVSTLELGDSALYLCASSSDSGRTNEQFFGPGTRLTVL.

This clone was counted between two and nine times. The genes are TRBV7-8 and TRBJ1-2; a possible D gene is TRBD1 (5 bases). Trimming left V 6 bases short and J 4 bases short, with 15 bases between. This CDR3 comprises 14 residues. Germline V gene data show CDR1 as SGHVS and CDR2 as FQNEAQ. This chain's CDR3 is CASSLDLGLYGYTF. CDR3 nucleotide sequence: TGTGCCAGCAGTCTCGACCTGGGGCTCTATGGCTACACCTTC.

This chain links TRBV7-2 with TRBJ2-3, with TRBD1 matching over 7 bases. After removal of 6 bases from V and 2 bases from J, the junction contained 5 bases not matched to a gene. Looked up from germline, CDR1 is SGHTA and CDR2 is FQGNSA. This CDR3 is 14 amino acids long. CDR3 region: CASRPGQNTDTQYF. The DNA of the CDR3 is TGTGCCAGCAGGCCGGGACAGAACACAGATACGCAGTATTTT.

V usage is TRBV11-2 and J usage is TRBJ2-1; weak D call: TRBD2 (6 bases). CDR1 and CDR2 from the germline V gene are SGHAT and FQNNGV. The CDR3 length is 16 residues. Trimming took off 5 bases at V and 4 bases at J, with 18 bases between the two ends. CDR3: CASSSDYSGKYNEQFF. The CDR3 bases are TGTGCCAGCAGCAGTGACTATAGCGGAAAGTACAATGAGCAGTTCTTC.

The DNA of the CDR3 is TGTGCCAGCAGTTTTGACAGTTTAACTAACTATGGCTACACCTTC. Translation gives CASSFDSLTNYGYTF. The V gene is TRBV27, the J gene TRBJ1-2; D is possibly TRBD1 (5 bases). This CDR3 comprises 15 residues. The ends were cut back, 3 bases at V and 0 bases at J, with 11 bases in the middle. The germline gives CDR1 MNHEY, CDR2 SMNVEV (reference sequence).